The 27 T cell receptor beta chains in this list originate from one sample, sequenced in a study of CD8 T cells in ankylosing spondylitis. TCRdb re-called the 5' RACE reads through MiXCR, storing one row per CDR3 protein. Of a few hundred thousand distinct CDR3 sequences listed, 15% to 20% are singletons. Sequencing was carried out using blood, either unsorted or a sorted T cell fraction (not recorded which). Receptor source: a male donor with ankylosing spondylitis or in good health (not recorded which).

Only a few counts were recorded for this clonotype. The chain recombines TRBV27 with TRBJ2-1; no definite D call. There are 13 residues in the CDR3. Per the germline V gene, CDR1 is MNHEY and CDR2 is SMNVEV (reference sequence). The V end lost 7 bases, the J end lost 5 bases, and 12 bases lay between the germline ends. In nucleotides, the CDR3 is TGTGCCAGCACGGCGTCGGGTCACAATGAGCAGTTCTTC. Protein product: CASTASGHNEQFF.

The chain employs TRBV4-1 and TRBJ1-1; D is ambiguous. Germline V gene lookup returns CDR1 MGHRA and CDR2 YSYEKL. This CDR3 has 13 amino acids. Trimming took 4 bases from V and 3 from J, leaving 9 bases between them. This CDR3 is CASSLRRDTEAFF. CDR3 bases: TGCGCCAGCAGCCTTCGTCGTGACACTGAAGCTTTCTTT.

This clonotype was seen at least ten times. The chain carries TRBV6-1 and TRBJ2-7; possible D gene TRBD1, 6 bases. The CDR3 is 17 residues long. Germline CDR1 and CDR2: MNHNS and SASEGT. V lost 5 bases and J lost 3, with 23 bases in between. CDR3 sequence (DNA): TGTGCCAGCAGTCCTTCCCAATCACAGGGATGGAGCTACGAGCAGTACTTC. Its protein is CASSPSQSQGWSYEQYF.

This clonotype was seen at least ten times. This chain joins TRBV12-3 or TRBV12-4 and TRBJ2-2; 7 nucleotides line up with TRBD1. CDR3 size: 15 residues. The V gene end was trimmed by 4 bases and the J gene end by 0 bases; junction bases not matched to a gene: 2. CDR3 sequence: CASSSDRANTGELFF. In nucleotides, the CDR3 is TGTGCCAGCAGTTCAGACAGGGCGAACACCGGGGAGCTGTTTTTT.

This clonotype has only a few counts. The rearrangement uses TRBV4-1 and TRBJ1-2, with 11 bases lining up with TRBD1. CDR1 is MGHRA, CDR2 YSYEKL, per germline. After removal of 1 base from V and 4 bases from J, the junction contained 2 bases not matched to a gene. The CDR3 contains 15 residues. As DNA, the CDR3 is TGCGCCAGCAGCCAAGTAGGGACAGGGGGCTATGGCTACACCTTC. It codes for CASSQVGTGGYGYTF.

In this sample, this clonotype turned up many times. The CDR3, as DNA: TGCGCCAGCAGCCAAGTATGGGATGGGGACACTGAAGCTTTCTTT. As protein: CASSQVWDGDTEAFF. The chain recombines TRBV4-1 with TRBJ1-1; D uncertain. CDR3 length: 15 residues. V lost 1 base and J lost 3, with 12 bases in between. CDR1 is MGHRA, CDR2 YSYEKL, per germline.

The genes are TRBV27 and TRBJ2-3; no clear D gene. Looked up from germline, CDR1 is MNHEY and CDR2 is SMNVEV (reference sequence). V shed 7 bases and J shed 5 bases, with 16 bases lying between them. The CDR3 is made up of 14 amino acids. The CDR3 sequence: CASMPGLRQDTQYF. The CDR3 DNA reads TGTGCCAGCATGCCGGGTTTAAGGCAAGATACGCAGTATTTT.

This clonotype was detected only a few times. V is TRBV4-2 and J is TRBJ2-1; D unresolved. Germline lookup yields CDR1 LGHNA and CDR2 YNFKEQ. The CDR3 is 15 residues long. The V end lost 0 bases, the J end lost 4 bases, and 10 bases lay between the germline ends. CDR3 DNA: TGTGCCAGCAGCCAAGATCCTGCGAGTTACAATGAGCAGTTCTTC. Its translation is CASSQDPASYNEQFF.

The rearrangement links TRBV4-1 to TRBJ1-2; D is possibly TRBD1 (5 bases). The ends were cut back, 4 bases at V and 6 bases at J, with 18 bases in the middle. Germline values: CDR1 MGHRA, CDR2 YSYEKL. The CDR3 runs 15 residues. As DNA, the CDR3 is TGCGCCAGCAGCCCTTACGGGTCGGGGCCGAATGGCTACACCTTC. Translated: CASSPYGSGPNGYTF.

This clonotype has a count of ten or more. This chain's CDR3 is CAISESRKGEYQETQYF. Here the CDR3 DNA reads TGTGCCATCAGTGAGTCGAGGAAGGGGGAGTACCAAGAGACCCAGTACTTC. This sequence joins TRBV10-3 and TRBJ2-5; TRBD1 might be the D (6 bases). This CDR3 has 17 amino acids. Germline V gene data show CDR1 as ENHRY and CDR2 as SYGVKD. V was shortened by 0 bases and J by 0 bases, with 14 bases between the two germline ends.

Written as DNA, the CDR3 is TGCGCCAGCAGCCAAGTCGCCGTTGCCTACAATGAGCAGTTCTTC. Protein: CASSQVAVAYNEQFF. The chain has TRBV4-3 and TRBJ2-1, with unresolved D. Deletions cut 1 base from V and 2 bases from J, with 9 bases between. The CDR3 contains 15 residues. Germline-derived CDR1 and CDR2 are LGHNA and YSLEER.

The chain uses TRBV12-3 or TRBV12-4 and TRBJ2-7; TRBD1 aligns across 9 bases. This CDR3 has 16 residues. V lost 4 bases and J lost 2; bases outside the gene matches: 9. The CDR3 DNA reads TGTGCCAGCAGTTCCACGGACAGGGGATCCGCCTACGAGCAGTACTTC. Its protein product is CASSSTDRGSAYEQYF.

This clonotype was seen many times. The chain uses TRBV12-3 or TRBV12-4 and TRBJ2-7; D call uncertain. The CDR3 length is 13 residues. Trimming removed 3 bases from V and 9 bases from J, with 15 bases in between. The CDR3 region is CASSFNMISGQYF. For the CDR3, the DNA is TGTGCCAGCAGTTTTAACATGATCAGTGGGCAGTACTTC.

The chain uses TRBV2 and TRBJ1-2; a possible D gene is TRBD1 (5 bases). Trimming stripped 4 bases from V and 6 bases from J, with 12 bases between. This CDR3 region has 13 residues. Looked up from germline, CDR1 is SNHLY and CDR2 is FYNNEI. The CDR3 region is CASSVDRQDGYTF. The CDR3 region has the DNA TGTGCCAGCAGTGTCGACAGACAAGATGGCTACACCTTC.

The chain couples TRBV5-1 to TRBJ2-7; tentatively, D is TRBD1 or TRBD2 (6 bases each). CDR3 length: 15 residues. The germline V gene encodes CDR1 SGHRS and CDR2 YFSETQ. The V gene lost 4 bases and the J gene lost 2 bases, with 16 bases spanning the gap. CDR3 amino acids: CASSQGGGRAYEQYF. The CDR3 nucleotides read TGCGCCAGCAGCCAAGGGGGAGGTCGGGCCTACGAGCAGTACTTC.

The rearrangement links TRBV12-3 or TRBV12-4 to TRBJ2-5, with unresolved D. V lost 8 bases, J lost 5 bases, and 9 bases lay in between. The CDR3 covers 11 residues. The CDR3 region has the DNA TGTGCCAGCCTCCTTAGGGAGACCCAGTACTTC. Its protein is CASLLRETQYF.

The V call is TRBV4-1, the J call TRBJ2-7; 7 positions agree with TRBD1. The CDR3 loop spans 15 amino acids. Germline-derived CDR1 and CDR2 are MGHRA and YSYEKL. V was clipped by 1 base and J by 0 bases; unmatched bases: 3. The CDR3 region has the DNA TGCGCCAGCAGCCAAGCGGACAGGTCCTCCTACGAGCAGTACTTC. The encoded protein is CASSQADRSSYEQYF.

This clonotype has a handful of counts. V gene TRBV15 combines with J gene TRBJ2-7; D not resolved. Trimming shortened V by 0 bases and J by 2 bases, and 14 bases separated the two germline ends. Germline CDR1 LNHNV, CDR2 YYDKDF (reference sequence). There are 16 residues in the CDR3. CDR3 amino acids: CATSRDFTADTYEQYF. In DNA form, the CDR3 reads TGTGCCACCAGCAGAGATTTTACGGCAGATACCTACGAGCAGTACTTC.

The rearrangement joins TRBV27 to TRBJ1-5, with 7 bases that match TRBD1. The CDR3 length is 14 residues. In germline, CDR1 is MNHEY, CDR2 SMNVEV (reference sequence). The V and J ends lost 3 bases and 7 bases, in that order; junction bases with no gene match: 6. This CDR3 is CASSLRGQGQPQHF. CDR3 sequence (DNA): TGTGCCAGCAGTTTGAGGGGGCAAGGGCAGCCCCAGCATTTT.

This clonotype was found a few times. The chain couples TRBV4-1 to TRBJ1-1; D unclear. The CDR3 has 13 amino acids. V was cut by 1 base and J by 0 bases, with 3 bases left in between. The germline V gene has CDR1 MGHRA and CDR2 YSYEKL. The DNA of the CDR3 is TGCGCCAGCAGCCAAGTGGTGAACACTGAAGCTTTCTTT. Residues: CASSQVVNTEAFF.

This chain uses TRBV29-1 with TRBJ1-2, with no clear D. The V end lost 5 bases, the J end lost 3 bases, and 16 bases lay between the germline ends. This CDR3 contains 14 residues. The germline V gene encodes CDR1 SQVTM and CDR2 ANQGSEA. The CDR3 sequence is CSVRQAGADYGYTF. The CDR3 DNA is TGCAGCGTTCGGCAGGCAGGAGCAGACTATGGCTACACCTTC.

A few counts support this clonotype. J is TRBJ2-4 and V is TRBV20-1, with D perhaps matching TRBD2 (6 bases). Germline assignment: CDR1 DFQATT and CDR2 SNEGSKA (reference sequence). The CDR3 contains 15 residues. Trimming took off 2 bases at V and 7 bases at J, with 18 bases between the two ends. The CDR3 region has the DNA TGCAGTGCTAGATCGGAGGGACCCTGGAGGAACATTCAGTACTTC. It translates to CSARSEGPWRNIQYF.

This chain connects TRBV5-1 to TRBJ1-2; 7 nucleotides agree with TRBD1. Looked up from germline, CDR1 is SGHRS and CDR2 is YFSETQ. The CDR3 is made up of 15 amino acids. J was trimmed by 1 base and V by 3 bases; bases with no gene match: 6. The CDR3 nucleotides are TGCGCCAGCAGCTCAGACAGGGTTTATAACTATGGCTACACCTTC. The encoded protein is CASSSDRVYNYGYTF.

This clonotype occurred a few times. V gene TRBV5-1 combines with J gene TRBJ1-1, with D maybe TRBD1 (5 bases). Germline V lookup: CDR1 SGHRS, CDR2 YFSETQ. Trimming pared 0 bases from V and 6 bases from J, leaving 9 bases between. The CDR3 covers 13 residues. CDR3 nucleotides: TGCGCCAGCAGCTTGGTGACAGAGGCTGAAGCTTTCTTT. Encoded protein: CASSLVTEAEAFF.

V usage is TRBV4-1 and J usage is TRBJ2-1, with 7 bases identical to TRBD2. V lost 4 bases to trimming and J lost 2 bases; unmatched junction nucleotides: 11. Per germline, CDR1 MGHRA and CDR2 YSYEKL. This CDR3 spans 17 amino acids. CDR3 sequence: CASSLPDGAGTYNEQFF. As DNA, the CDR3 is TGCGCCAGCAGCCTCCCCGATGGAGCGGGGACCTACAATGAGCAGTTCTTC.

This chain connects TRBV7-6 to TRBJ2-2, with a weak D call TRBD1 (7 bases). The V gene lost 7 bases and the J gene lost 0 bases, with 12 bases spanning the gap. The CDR3 contains 15 residues. Germline CDR1 SGHVS, CDR2 FNYEAQ. DNA for the CDR3: TGTGCCAGCACCAGGGGGGAAGCGAACACCGGGGAGCTGTTTTTT. Its protein product is CASTRGEANTGELFF. The whole variable domain, remainder taken from reference TRBV7-6 and TRBJ2-2, is GAGVSQSPRYKVTKRGQDVALRCDPISGHVSLYWYRQALGQGPEFLTYFNYEAQQDKSGLPNDRFSAERPEGSISTLTIQRTEQRDSAMYRCASTRGEANTGELFFGEGSRLTVL.

This clonotype was seen ten or more times. In DNA, the CDR3 is TGCGCCAGCAGCTTTGGGGACAGGACGGGAAACACCATATATTTT. This sequence encodes CASSFGDRTGNTIYF. The chain employs TRBV5-1 and TRBJ1-3; TRBD1 matches at 8 bases. V lost 2 bases and J lost 4; bases outside the gene matches: 5. CDR1 SGHRS and CDR2 YFSETQ come from the germline V gene. The CDR3 is made up of 15 amino acids.